This T cell receptor beta chain is drawn from a study of T cells in localized non-small cell lung cancer (dated by TCRdb to about 2020). Background for the entire study: T cell repertoires of approximately 250 early-stage NSCLC patients were analyzed, with tumors being compared against uninvolved tumor-adjacent lungs. The cohort consisted of a few hundred treatment-naive NSCLC patients whose localized lung tumors had been resected. Of the NSCLC patients, around 130 were male and 85 to 110 were female, and the mean age was roughly 61 years. General conclusions and limits of the study: Because multi-region tumor sequencing was not performed, intratumor heterogeneity could not be ruled out. Longer overall survival was associated with higher T cell density in blood, whereas shorter survival was associated with higher clonality in adjacent lung. A median of around 57 of the top 100 tumor clones turned up in the paired uninvolved adjacent lung, and approximately 30 of those clones also ranked among the top 100 of that same adjacent lung. Uninvolved tumor-adjacent lung showed the highest T cell clonality, higher than tumor, which suggests more focused antigenic responses in the uninvolved tumor-adjacent lung. Because of the exploratory design, TCR variables were selected using unadjusted p-values without false-discovery rate correction.

At diagnosis, peripheral blood, uninvolved tumor-adjacent lung and tumor were collected and were preserved as a mix of fresh-frozen and FFPE material. For TCR repertoire profiling, the blood samples were analyzed as peripheral blood mononuclear cells. Sequences ENHRY (CDR1) and SYGVKD (CDR2) are obtained from the germline V gene. The CDR3 sequence holds 16 residues, the cysteine and phenylalanine included. This entry keeps only the CDR3 DNA: 48 bases, framed from base 1. The germline V and J ends show losses of 0 bases and 2 bases respectively, and no gene match explains 3 bases of the junction. Remarks on this clone: Its antigen is unknown. No per-base quality is available; no much larger clone lies one base away.

TCR beta CDR3 regions were sequenced from DNA using the immunoSEQ Assay. The original pipeline was this. To compute T cell density, TCR beta template counts were normalized to usable DNA, which was estimated by amplifying housekeeping genes. Richness was estimated using the preseqR package, with extrapolation to 400,000 templates for PBMC samples and to 120,000 templates for tissue samples. Clonality was taken to be one minus Pielou's evenness. Differential abundance testing on productive amino-acid clonotypes, with a minimum total count of 5 and an alpha of 0.1, was used to identify tissue-enriched TCRs. Repertoire overlap between compartments was quantified with the Jaccard Index and Morisita Overlap Index. GLIPH grouped TCR beta CDR3s together with public tetramer-defined viral CDR3s, and a viral motif had to include at least three viral sequences and also show V-gene enrichment. Held by TCRdb, this immuneACCESS table contains in-frame sequences only and omits some clones. Under half of the omission traces to an unresolved V gene where checked; the cause of the rest is unknown. The DNA was the basis for D and trimming; V, J and clone size are from that table. The sample has some 20,000 clones on record, approximately 90% of them singletons. The ten top clones hold roughly 7.2% of the sample.

Source: peripheral blood, taken before any cancer treatment. The TCR sequence derives from a woman aged 35 to 70 with stage I lung adenocarcinoma. The receptor chain draws on TRBV10-3 and TRBJ2-3; 9 junctional bases match TRBD2. This receptor carries the CDR3 CAISESGGRATDTQYF. The DNA is as follows: TGTGCCATCAGTGAGTCGGGCGGGAGGGCCACAGATACGCAGTATTTT.